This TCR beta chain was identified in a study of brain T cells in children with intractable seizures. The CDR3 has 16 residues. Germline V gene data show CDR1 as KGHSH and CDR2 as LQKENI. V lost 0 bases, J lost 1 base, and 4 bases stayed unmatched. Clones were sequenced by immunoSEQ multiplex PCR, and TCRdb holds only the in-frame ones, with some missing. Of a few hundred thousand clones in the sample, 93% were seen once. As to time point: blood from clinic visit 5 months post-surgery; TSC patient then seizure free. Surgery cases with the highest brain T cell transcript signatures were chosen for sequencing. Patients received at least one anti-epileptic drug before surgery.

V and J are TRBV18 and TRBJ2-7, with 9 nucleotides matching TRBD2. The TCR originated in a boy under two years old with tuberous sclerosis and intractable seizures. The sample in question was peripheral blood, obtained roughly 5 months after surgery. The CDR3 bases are TGTGCCAGCTCACCACCGTTAGCGGGAGCGTCCTACGAGCAGTACTTC. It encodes CASSPPLAGASYEQYF.